This T cell receptor (beta chain) was captured by sequencing in a study of blood T cell repertoires in COVID-19. Study information: Sources were T cells, B-cell-depleted T cells, or PBMCs; the material itself was cDNA or gDNA.

The CDR3 has 15 residues. Germline V CDR1 and CDR2: MNHEY, SVGEGT. Trimming pared 2 bases from V and 3 bases from J, leaving 12 bases between. Produced via immunoSEQ multiplex PCR; TCRdb's table is partial and in-frame only. The sample shows about 370,000 clones, around 92% of them seen only once. This chain joins TRBV6-2 or TRBV6-3 and TRBJ2-3; D is possibly TRBD1 (7 bases). The sample comprised PBMCs or T cells enriched from blood (not recorded which). The source is a woman in her 30s who had recovered from COVID-19. The CDR3 spells CASSYQGGPTDTQYF. Here the CDR3 DNA reads TGTGCCAGCAGTTACCAGGGGGGTCCAACAGATACGCAGTATTTT.